Below are 15 T cell receptor beta chains sequenced from a single sample in a study of shared clonotypes between healthy human individuals. Generated by immunoSEQ multiplex PCR, the TCRdb table keeps only in-frame clones and is missing some. This sample has over 2 million clones, with about nine tenths found just once. The sample consisted of naive CD4+ T cells from PBMCs. Subset reported: CD45RA+ positively selected. The receptors derive from a man aged 18 to 29 in good health. Some clones in this sample may be carry-over from other donors' samples.

A remark on this clone: At one of its ends the junction is not consistent with the germline gene, which may arise from a read error. The gene calls are TRBV6-6 and TRBJ1-5, with TRBD1 as a possible D gene (5 bases). Germline CDR1 and CDR2: MNHNY and SVGAGI (reference sequence). The CDR3 contains 16 residues. CDR3 DNA sequence: TGTGCCAGCAGCTACTTCGGGGGAAATAGCAATCAGCCCCAGCATTTT. This translates into CASSYFGGNSNQPQHF.

The chain uses TRBV5-6 and TRBJ2-1; 11 nucleotides match TRBD1. J lost 6 bases, V lost 1 base, and 3 bases had no gene match. The CDR3 is 15 residues long. The germline gives CDR1 SGHDT, CDR2 YYEEEE. The CDR3, as DNA: TGTGCCAGCAGCTTGTTCGGGACAGGGGGCAATGAGCAGTTCTTC. This encodes CASSLFGTGGNEQFF.

The rearrangement links TRBV28 to TRBJ2-7, with 9 bases fitting TRBD2. The V gene end was trimmed by 4 bases and the J gene end by 6 bases; junction bases not matched to a gene: 10. There are 15 residues in the CDR3. Germline values: CDR1 MDHEN, CDR2 SYDVKM. The CDR3 DNA follows: TGTGCCAGCAGTTCCTCAAAGGGACTAGCCCTCGAGCAGTACTTC. It yields the protein CASSSSKGLALEQYF.

The chain combines TRBV7-2 with TRBJ2-1; 9 nucleotides match TRBD2. The CDR3 has 16 residues. J lost 6 bases, V lost 6 bases, and 12 bases had no gene match. Germline V lookup: CDR1 SGHTA, CDR2 FQGNSA. Here the CDR3 DNA reads TGTGCCAGCAGAAAAATCCCCAGGACTAGCGTCAATGAGCAGTTCTTC. Encoded protein: CASRKIPRTSVNEQFF.

CDR3 protein: CASSQGGQPQHF. In DNA, the CDR3 is TGTGCCAGCAGCCAGGGGGGGCAGCCCCAGCATTTT. The chain couples TRBV7-9 to TRBJ1-5, with 7 bases that match TRBD1. Trimming took 5 bases from V and 7 from J; bases not matched to a gene: 2. Germline CDR1 and CDR2: SEHNR and FQNEAQ (reference sequence). The CDR3 is made up of 12 amino acids.

The rearrangement links TRBV29-1 to TRBJ2-7; D unclear. Germline values: CDR1 SQVTM, CDR2 ANQGSEA. Trimming removed 7 bases from V and 1 base from J, with 11 bases in between. CDR3 length equals 12 residues. The CDR3 here is CSASSISYEQYF. DNA for the CDR3: TGCAGCGCGAGTTCGATTTCCTACGAGCAGTACTTC.

The chain couples TRBV18 to TRBJ2-3; 8 bases are shared with TRBD2. Per the germline V gene, CDR1 is KGHSH and CDR2 is LQKENI. The CDR3 runs to 17 residues. J was trimmed by 1 base and V by 3 bases; bases with no gene match: 9. CDR3: CASSPVAGSGGTDTQYF. The CDR3 DNA reads TGTGCCAGCTCACCCGTGGCGGGTAGCGGGGGCACAGATACGCAGTATTTT. The full variable domain, with the rest looked up from reference TRBV18 and TRBJ2-3, is NAGVMQNPRHLVRRRGQEARLRCSPMKGHSHVYWYRQLPEEGLKFMVYLQKENIIDESGMPKERFSAEFPKEGPSILRIQQVVRGDSAAYFCASSPVAGSGGTDTQYFGPGTRLTVL.

The chain uses TRBV5-5 and TRBJ1-2, with D maybe TRBD1 (6 bases). This CDR3 has 13 residues. In germline, CDR1 is SGHKS, CDR2 YYEKEE (reference sequence). The V end lost 2 bases, the J end lost 6 bases, and 11 bases lay between the germline ends. The CDR3 sequence is CASSFYPGDGYTF. The CDR3 DNA follows: TGTGCCAGCAGCTTTTATCCAGGGGATGGCTACACCTTC.

J is TRBJ1-1 and V is TRBV28, with 12 bases that match TRBD1. V shed 0 bases and J 3 bases; nucleotides not matched to a gene: 2. Germline CDR1 reads MDHEN; CDR2 reads SYDVKM. This CDR3 spans 16 amino acids. The CDR3 nucleotides read TGTGCCAGCAGTTTATGGGGACAGGGGGCTGACACTGAAGCTTTCTTT. Translating gives CASSLWGQGADTEAFF.

J is TRBJ1-5 and V is TRBV28; 11 nucleotides match TRBD1. The CDR3 is made up of 16 amino acids. The V gene end was trimmed by 6 bases and the J gene end by 6 bases; junction bases not matched to a gene: 10. CDR1 and CDR2 (germline): MDHEN, SYDVKM. The CDR3 loop reads CASSHGGTGGLQPQHF. DNA for the CDR3: TGTGCCAGCAGCCACGGAGGGACAGGGGGTCTTCAGCCCCAGCATTTT.

The chain couples TRBV2 to TRBJ1-5, with D uncertain. The CDR3 is 12 amino acids. Trimming shortened V by 3 bases and J by 7 bases, and 7 bases separated the two germline ends. Germline V gene lookup returns CDR1 SNHLY and CDR2 FYNNEI. The CDR3 bases are TGTGCCAGCAGTGATACCGGACAGCCCCAGCATTTT. This sequence encodes CASSDTGQPQHF.

The J gene is TRBJ2-7, the V gene TRBV6-1, with 10 bases fitting TRBD2. The CDR3 loop spans 15 amino acids. The J segment lost 0 bases and the V segment lost 4 bases, leaving 3 bases of the junction unmatched. Germline lookup yields CDR1 MNHNS and CDR2 SASEGT. CDR3 region: CASSGGTSASYEQYF. The CDR3 nucleotides read TGTGCCAGCAGTGGAGGGACTAGCGCCTCCTACGAGCAGTACTTC.

V gene TRBV5-6 combines with J gene TRBJ2-2; TRBD1 agrees at 9 bases. The trim removed 3 bases at V and 5 bases at J, leaving 11 bases unmatched. CDR1 and CDR2 from the germline V gene are SGHDT and YYEEEE. The CDR3 is 17 residues long. This chain's CDR3 is CASSSNPGQGMTGELFF. CDR3 DNA: TGTGCCAGCAGCTCTAACCCGGGACAGGGCATGACCGGGGAGCTGTTTTTT.

The rearrangement uses TRBV30 and TRBJ2-2, with D unresolved. The CDR3 has 12 amino acids. The germline CDR1 and CDR2 sequences are GTSNPN and SVGIG (reference sequence). The V end was cut by 3 bases, the J end by 6 bases, with 8 bases between. CDR3 DNA sequence: TGTGCCTGGAGGCAGAGTGCCGGGGAGCTGTTTTTT. This codes for CAWRQSAGELFF.

J is TRBJ2-1 and V is TRBV9; 10 bases are a match to TRBD2. CDR1 and CDR2 from the germline V gene are SGDLS and YYNGEE. The junction had 7 bases not matched to a gene; V was cut back by 3 bases and J by 7 bases. The CDR3 runs to 15 residues. The CDR3 DNA follows: TGTGCCAGCAGCGAAGCGGGAGGGCAAAGGAATGAGCAGTTCTTC. It specifies CASSEAGGQRNEQFF. Looking up the rest from reference TRBV9 and TRBJ2-1 gives the full variable domain: DSGVTQTPKHLITATGQRVTLRCSPRSGDLSVYWYQQSLDQGLQFLIQYYNGEERAKGNILERFSAQQFPDLHSELNLSSLELGDSALYFCASSEAGGQRNEQFFGPGTRLTVL.